This paragraph covers one TCR beta chain sequence. Its antigen is currently unknown. This specimen belongs to a study of cytomegalovirus exposure and HLA in healthy donors. Germline lookup yields CDR1 SGHVS and CDR2 FQNEAQ. With 4 bases removed from V and 2 bases from J, the gap between germline ends came to 9 bases. The CDR3 extends over 14 amino acids. The PCR had 60 Vbeta and 13 Jbeta primers. Sequencing used immunoSEQ multiplex PCR; TCRdb keeps in-frame clones, though not all of them. This sample has approximately 140,000 clones, with around three fifths found just once. Study-wide results and limits: In a later analysis, TCR beta V- and J-gene trimming was associated with a missense DCLRE1C variant.

The receptor's source is a male donor in good health and CMV-seronegative. J is TRBJ1-5 and V is TRBV7-8; D is unresolved. Material for sequencing was PBMCs. The CDR3, as DNA: TGTGCCAGCAGCTCCCTTCGGGGCAATCAGCCCCAGCATTTT. It translates to CASSSLRGNQPQHF.